This T cell receptor beta chain was captured in a study of blood T cell repertoires in COVID-19. Seattle's cohort entered during active infection and was followed longitudinally. The CDR3 has 14 amino acids. V lost 3 bases and J lost 5, with 11 bases in between. Germline V lookup: CDR1 MDHEN, CDR2 SYDVKM. Original processing methods: Amplifying reference gene primers gave estimates of nucleated cell counts. The protocol was immunoSEQ multiplex PCR, while the TCRdb copy is restricted to in-frame clones and leaves out a portion. The V and J calls and clone size were taken over from that table, and D and trimming were inferred from the DNA. The sample contains under 150,000 clones, roughly 88% of which appear only once.

This chain connects TRBV28 to TRBJ2-1; maybe TRBD1 (5 bases). The sequenced sample was peripheral blood. The source is a woman aged 55 to 70 with COVID-19, enrolled during active disease. CDR3 DNA sequence: TGTGCCAGCAGTTTGGGCAGGGTGAACAATGAGCAGTTCTTC. Encoded protein: CASSLGRVNNEQFF.